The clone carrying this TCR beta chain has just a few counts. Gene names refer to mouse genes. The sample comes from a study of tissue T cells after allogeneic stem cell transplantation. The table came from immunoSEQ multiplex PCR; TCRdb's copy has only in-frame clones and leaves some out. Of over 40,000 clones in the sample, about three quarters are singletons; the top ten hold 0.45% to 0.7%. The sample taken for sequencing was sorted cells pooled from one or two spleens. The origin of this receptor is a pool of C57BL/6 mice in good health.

The chain's CDR3 is CGARDRAYEQYF. The part of the CDR3 DNA that was read is TGTGGTGCGCGGGACAGGGCCTATGAACAGTAC. This chain joins TRBV20 and TRBJ2-7, with 9 bases matching TRBD1. The sequenced fragment ends 1 residue before the CDR3 boundary, so the rest is inferred from the germline J gene. Germline values: CDR1 GFQATS, CDR2 STVNSAI. V was pared by 6 bases and J by 2 bases, with 2 bases of the junction left unmatched. The CDR3 runs 12 residues.